Sequencing of this TCR beta chain was carried out in a study of PD-1 blockade in classical Hodgkin lymphoma. Whole-study findings and limits: Newly diagnosed patients had baseline TCR diversity that was reportedly lower than that of healthy donors. Similar baseline diversity was found in complete responders and newly diagnosed patients.

After autologous stem cell transplantation all patients relapsed, and prior brentuximab vedotin exposure differed between cohorts. Germline values: CDR1 SNHLY, CDR2 FYNNEI. This CDR3 is built from 12 residues. Trimming took 5 bases from V and 9 from J; bases not matched to a gene: 4. Data came from immunoSEQ multiplex PCR; TCRdb stores just in-frame clones and leaves some out. The sample holds 45,000 to 60,000 clones, roughly 80% seen once. With respect to this clone: Its antigen is unknown.

The material was peripheral blood mononuclear cells (PBMCs), obtained at baseline. The V call is TRBV2, the J call TRBJ2-1; 7 bases line up with TRBD1. This TCR came from a human donor with classical Hodgkin lymphoma. The CDR3 region is CASSPRQGEQFF. In DNA, the CDR3 is TGTGCCAGCAGTCCCCGACAGGGTGAGCAGTTCTTC.